This is a list of T cell receptor beta chains from one sample in a study of OX40 agonist ivuxolimab in advanced cancers. The table came from immunoSEQ multiplex PCR; TCRdb's copy has only in-frame clones and leaves some out. The sample contains about 82,000 clones, 85% to 90% of which appear only once. Sequenced material: CD4+ or CD8+ T cells sorted from blood, taken in a trial of the OX40 agonist ivuxolimab. Receptors originate from an adult with an advanced solid tumor such as melanoma, head and neck, liver or kidney cancer. Each CDR3 is given with its conserved first and last residue. D genes are given only for firm matches. Rows may omit the clone size; those that give it use once, few, many or a size class.

d_gene,abundance,v_gene,j_gene,CDR3nt,CDR3aa
-,-,TRBV5-1,TRBJ2-7,TGCGCCAGCAGCCCGGCCGGGGATCCCTGGCGCGAGCAGTACTTC,CASSPAGDPWREQYF
-,-,TRBV19,TRBJ1-2,TGTGCCAGTAGTGTAGTGGTGCAGGGCGATGGCTACACCTTC,CASSVVVQGDGYTF
TRBD2,-,TRBV18,TRBJ2-7,TGTGCCAGCTCGGGCGGGGGGCGCGAGCAGTACTTC,CASSGGGREQYF
TRBD1,once,TRBV2,TRBJ1-2,TGTGCCAGCAGTAAAGGGGGCCTCTATGGCTACACCTTC,CASSKGGLYGYTF
-,-,TRBV5-6,TRBJ2-5,TGTGCCAGCAGCGATGGTAGCAGGGGATTAAGGGAGACCCAGTACTTC,CASSDGSRGLRETQYF
-,-,TRBV5-6,TRBJ1-2,TGTGCCAGCAGCCCCGCGGGGGGCCTTTATGGCTACACCTTC,CASSPAGGLYGYTF
-,-,TRBV4-1,TRBJ1-1,TGCGCCAGCAGCCAAGTCGGGGCCCTGAACATTGAAGCTTTCTTT,CASSQVGALNIEAFF
-,-,TRBV28,TRBJ1-2,TGTGCCAGTAGTCGTTATGGCTACACCTTC,CASSRYGYTF
-,-,TRBV25-1,TRBJ2-7,TGTGCCAGCAGTAAGGGGTGGGGAAGGTCGGGAGAGCAGTACTTC,CASSKGWGRSGEQYF
-,-,TRBV5-6,TRBJ1-3,TGTGCCAGCAGCCCAATACAGGGCCCCCCCACCATATATTTT,CASSPIQGPPTIYF
TRBD2,-,TRBV28,TRBJ2-3,TGTGCCAGCAGATCTCCTAGCGGGGGGGCAGGAGATACGCAGTATTTT,CASRSPSGGAGDTQYF
-,-,TRBV5-6,TRBJ2-7,TGTGCCAGCAGCTTGAACAGGCACTACGAGCAGTACTTC,CASSLNRHYEQYF
-,-,TRBV7-9,TRBJ2-6,TGTGCCAGCAGCCCCCGGCGGGACTCTGGGGCCAACGTCCTGACTTTC,CASSPRRDSGANVLTF
TRBD1,-,TRBV7-9,TRBJ2-1,TGTGCCAGCAGCTTAGTTTCACGACAGGGAGACAATGAGCAGTTCTTC,CASSLVSRQGDNEQFF
-,-,TRBV5-4,TRBJ2-5,TGTGCCAGCAGCTTGTGGCCGCCGGGGGAAGAGACCCAGTACTTC,CASSLWPPGEETQYF
-,-,TRBV2,TRBJ1-6,TGTGCCAGCAGCCGGGACGGGCTGAATTCACCCCTCCACTTT,CASSRDGLNSPLHF
TRBD2,-,TRBV9,TRBJ2-1,TGTGCCAGCACCTACCGACTTTCGGGGGGATACAATGAGCAGTTCTTC,CASTYRLSGGYNEQFF
-,-,TRBV9,TRBJ1-1,TGTGCCAGCAGCGTAGGGCAAACGAACACTGAAGCTTTCTTT,CASSVGQTNTEAFF
-,-,TRBV10-1,TRBJ2-1,TGCGCCAGCAGTGAGCGTAAGAAAGATGTACTCTGGTCCAATGAGCAGTTCTTC,CASSERKKDVLWSNEQFF
TRBD1,-,TRBV9,TRBJ1-1,TGTGCCACGAGCCGGGGACAGGGGTCTGAAGCTTTCTTT,CATSRGQGSEAFF
-,few,TRBV20-1,TRBJ1-2,TGCAGTGCCAGCTTAACTCGGGGCTACACCTTC,CSASLTRGYTF
-,-,TRBV15,TRBJ1-5,TGTGCCACCAGCAGAGATCGAGGGGGGGGACAGCCCCAGCATTTT,CATSRDRGGGQPQHF
TRBD1,-,TRBV10-3,TRBJ2-3,TGTGCCATCAGGATGACAGGGCCCACAGATACGCAGTATTTT,CAIRMTGPTDTQYF
TRBD1,-,TRBV30,TRBJ1-5,TGTGCCTGGAGGGACAGGGGGCAGTGGCAGCCCCAGCATTTT,CAWRDRGQWQPQHF
TRBD1,-,TRBV6-5,TRBJ2-1,TGTGCCAGCAGTTACTCGACAGGGAAGCAGTTCTTC,CASSYSTGKQFF
-,-,TRBV2,TRBJ2-7,TGTGCCAGCAGTGGATCGACCGCGTTTCGGGTCGAGCAGTACTTC,CASSGSTAFRVEQYF
TRBD2,-,TRBV11-3,TRBJ2-3,TGTGCCAGCAGCTTAGCCCGGGCTAGCGGGGGGGCCGCGGATACGCAGTATTTT,CASSLARASGGAADTQYF
TRBD2,-,TRBV25-1,TRBJ2-2,TGTGCCAGCAGTGAAAGTGGGGAGGGCCTGGGCACCGGGGAGCTGTTTTTT,CASSESGEGLGTGELFF
TRBD1,-,TRBV10-3,TRBJ2-7,TGTGCCATCAGTGATAGTATAGGGGGCCCCGAGCAGTACTTC,CAISDSIGGPEQYF
TRBD1,once,TRBV6-1,TRBJ2-7,TGTGCCAGCGGGCGACAGGGGCTGCCCTACGAGCAGTACTTC,CASGRQGLPYEQYF
-,-,TRBV29-1,TRBJ2-5,TGCAGCTCTTCGGAGGGCGGAGAGACCCAGTACTTC,CSSSEGGETQYF
TRBD2,-,TRBV5-6,TRBJ2-7,TGTGCCAGCAGCTTGGCTAGCGGGGTCTACGAGCAGTACTTC,CASSLASGVYEQYF
-,few,TRBV9,TRBJ1-3,TGTGCCAGCAGCGTAGGATGGGCCTACTCTGGAAACACCATATATTTT,CASSVGWAYSGNTIYF
-,-,TRBV6-5,TRBJ1-2,TGTGCCAGCAGTTACTCCACGGGGATCGATGGCTACACCTTC,CASSYSTGIDGYTF
-,few,TRBV7-8,TRBJ1-2,TGTGCCAGCAGCTTAGATACTAACTATGGCTACACCTTC,CASSLDTNYGYTF
TRBD2,-,TRBV6-1,TRBJ2-1,TGTGCCAGCAGTGAAAGAGGCGGGGGTACTTACAATGAGCAGTTCTTC,CASSERGGGTYNEQFF
-,-,TRBV4-3,TRBJ2-7,TGCGCCAGCAGCCAAGCCCGGAACTACGAGCAGTACTTC,CASSQARNYEQYF
-,-,TRBV19,TRBJ1-2,TGTGCCAGTAGTATTACCCCCACCGGGCAAGAATATGGCTACACCTTC,CASSITPTGQEYGYTF
-,-,TRBV9,TRBJ2-7,TGTGCCAGCAGCGTAGATTGGGGGTTCAACGAGCAGTACTTC,CASSVDWGFNEQYF
-,-,TRBV18,TRBJ1-2,TGTGCCAGCTCCCCTACTTCACGGGTTATCTATGGCTACACCTTC,CASSPTSRVIYGYTF
-,-,TRBV4-1,TRBJ2-1,TGCGCCAGCAGCCTGCACCTCCCCCGCTTTTATGAGCAGTTCTTC,CASSLHLPRFYEQFF
TRBD1,few,TRBV7-3,TRBJ1-6,TGTGCCAGCAGCCCTTCAGGGGGCTATAATTCACCCCTCCACTTT,CASSPSGGYNSPLHF
-,-,TRBV19,TRBJ2-5,TGTGCCAGTAGTACCCAGGGGCAGACCCAGTACTTC,CASSTQGQTQYF
-,-,TRBV28,TRBJ1-1,TGTGCCAGCAGTTCACCCCCCACTGAAGCTTTCTTT,CASSSPPTEAFF
-,few,TRBV5-1,TRBJ2-7,TGCGCCAGCAGCTTGGGGGAGGACGAGCAGTACTTC,CASSLGEDEQYF
-,-,TRBV7-2,TRBJ1-5,TGTGCCAGCGGGTCTGGGGTAGGAGGTCAGCCCCAGCATTTT,CASGSGVGGQPQHF